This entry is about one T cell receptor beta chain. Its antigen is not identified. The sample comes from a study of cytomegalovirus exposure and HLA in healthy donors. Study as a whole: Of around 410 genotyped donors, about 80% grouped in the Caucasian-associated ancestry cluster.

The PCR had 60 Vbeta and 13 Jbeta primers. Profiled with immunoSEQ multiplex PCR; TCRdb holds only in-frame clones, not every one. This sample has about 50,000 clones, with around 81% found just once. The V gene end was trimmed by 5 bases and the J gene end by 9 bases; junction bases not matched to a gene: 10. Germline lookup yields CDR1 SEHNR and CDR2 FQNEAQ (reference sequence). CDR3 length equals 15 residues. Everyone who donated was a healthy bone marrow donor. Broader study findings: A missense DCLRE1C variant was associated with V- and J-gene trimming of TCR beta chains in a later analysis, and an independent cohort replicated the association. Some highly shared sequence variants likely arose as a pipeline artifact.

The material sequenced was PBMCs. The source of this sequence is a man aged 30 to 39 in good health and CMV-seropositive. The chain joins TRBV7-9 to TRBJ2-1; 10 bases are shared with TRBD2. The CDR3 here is CASSRDSGGRGEQFF. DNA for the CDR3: TGTGCCAGCAGCCGGGATAGCGGGGGGAGGGGTGAGCAGTTCTTC.